Below, 6 T cell receptor beta chains from the same sample are listed, as sequenced in a study of shared clonotypes between healthy human individuals. Sequencing used immunoSEQ multiplex PCR; TCRdb keeps in-frame clones, though not all of them. This table holds around 2.3 million clones, approximately 95% found once. Sequencing input: naive CD4+ T cells sorted from blood. The subset here: CD45RA+ positively selected. Every receptor here comes from a man aged 18 to 30 in good health.

V is TRBV4-1 and J is TRBJ1-5; weak D call: TRBD1 (6 bases). Germline values: CDR1 MGHRA, CDR2 YSYEKL. Trimming cost V 3 bases and J 0 bases, with 9 bases left between them. The CDR3 is 15 residues long. The CDR3 protein is CASSHPTGSNQPQHF. The CDR3 region has the DNA TGCGCCAGCAGCCATCCGACAGGTAGCAATCAGCCCCAGCATTTT.

The J gene is TRBJ1-3, the V gene TRBV18; D might be TRBD1 (6 bases). The CDR3 has 15 residues. CDR1 and CDR2 from the germline V gene are KGHSH and LQKENI. V lost 4 bases and J lost 2, with 12 bases in between. CDR3 sequence: CASSLRTEAGNTIYF. CDR3 nucleotides: TGTGCCAGCTCACTGCGGACAGAGGCTGGAAACACCATATATTTT.

The chain links TRBV5-4 to TRBJ2-7; TRBD1 is a possible D gene (5 bases). V was trimmed by 1 base and J by 0 bases, leaving 8 bases between them. CDR3 length equals 14 residues. The V gene's germline CDR1 is SGHNT and CDR2 YYREEE (reference sequence). The CDR3 sequence: CASSLWGGSYEQYF. In DNA form, the CDR3 reads TGTGCCAGCAGCTTGTGGGGCGGCTCCTACGAGCAGTACTTC.

This chain uses TRBV5-1 with TRBJ2-3, with TRBD2 identical over 9 bases. The CDR3 extends over 15 amino acids. Germline assignment: CDR1 SGHRS and CDR2 YFSETQ. V shed 0 bases, J shed 5 bases, and the junction held 4 bases outside the gene matches. The CDR3 region is CASSLASGNRDTQYF. The CDR3 DNA sequence: TGCGCCAGCAGCTTGGCTAGCGGGAATCGAGATACGCAGTATTTT. Full variable domain (rest looked up from reference TRBV5-1 and TRBJ2-3): KAGVTQTPRYLIKTRGQQVTLSCSPISGHRSVSWYQQTPGQGLQFLFEYFSETQRNKGNFPGRFSGRQFSNSRSEMNVSTLELGDSALYLCASSLASGNRDTQYFGPGTRLTVL.

V and J are TRBV5-8 and TRBJ2-3; D is perhaps TRBD1 (5 bases). This CDR3 is built from 16 residues. Trimming pared 0 bases from V and 6 bases from J, leaving 17 bases between. CDR1 and CDR2 (germline): SGHTS, YDEGEE. DNA for the CDR3: TGTGCCAGCAGCTTGGCCTTCGATGGGGCCGGGGATACGCAGTATTTT. This sequence encodes CASSLAFDGAGDTQYF.

This clone was picked up one time. The chain links TRBV18 to TRBJ2-7; a possible D gene is TRBD1 (5 bases). V dropped 1 base and J dropped 2 bases, with 12 bases sitting between them. The CDR3 totals 15 residues. Per the germline V gene, CDR1 is KGHSH and CDR2 is LQKENI. The CDR3 bases are TGTGCCAGCTCACCACGGTCGACAGACACCTACGAGCAGTACTTC. This sequence encodes CASSPRSTDTYEQYF.